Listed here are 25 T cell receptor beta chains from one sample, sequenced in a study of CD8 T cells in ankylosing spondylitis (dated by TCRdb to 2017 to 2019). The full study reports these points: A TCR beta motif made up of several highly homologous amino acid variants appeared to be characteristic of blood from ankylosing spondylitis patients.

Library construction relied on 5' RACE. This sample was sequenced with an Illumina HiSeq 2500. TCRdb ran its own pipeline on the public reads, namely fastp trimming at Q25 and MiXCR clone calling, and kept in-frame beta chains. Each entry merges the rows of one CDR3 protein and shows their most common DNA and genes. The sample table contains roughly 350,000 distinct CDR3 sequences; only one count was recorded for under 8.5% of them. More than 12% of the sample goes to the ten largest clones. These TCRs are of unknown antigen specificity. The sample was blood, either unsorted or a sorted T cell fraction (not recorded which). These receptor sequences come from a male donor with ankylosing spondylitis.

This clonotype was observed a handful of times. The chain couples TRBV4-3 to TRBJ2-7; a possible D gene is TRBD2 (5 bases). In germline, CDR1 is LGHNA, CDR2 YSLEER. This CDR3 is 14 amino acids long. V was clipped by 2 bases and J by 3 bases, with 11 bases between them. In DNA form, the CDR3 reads TGCGCCAGCAGCCAAACCAGGCGGGTCTACGAGCAGTACTTC. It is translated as CASSQTRRVYEQYF.

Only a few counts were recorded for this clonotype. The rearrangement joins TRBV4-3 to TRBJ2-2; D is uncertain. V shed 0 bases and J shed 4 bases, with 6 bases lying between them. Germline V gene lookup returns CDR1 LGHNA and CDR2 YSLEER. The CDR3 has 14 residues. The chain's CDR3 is CASSQDTRTGELFF. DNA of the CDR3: TGCGCCAGCAGCCAAGATACTCGCACCGGGGAGCTGTTTTTT.

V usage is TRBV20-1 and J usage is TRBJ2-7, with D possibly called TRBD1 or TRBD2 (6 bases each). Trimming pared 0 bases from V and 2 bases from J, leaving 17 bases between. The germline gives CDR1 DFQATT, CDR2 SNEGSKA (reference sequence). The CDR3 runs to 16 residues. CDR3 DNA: TGCAGTGCTAGAGATAACGGCCGGGGGCGACCCTACGAGCAGTACTTC. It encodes CSARDNGRGRPYEQYF.

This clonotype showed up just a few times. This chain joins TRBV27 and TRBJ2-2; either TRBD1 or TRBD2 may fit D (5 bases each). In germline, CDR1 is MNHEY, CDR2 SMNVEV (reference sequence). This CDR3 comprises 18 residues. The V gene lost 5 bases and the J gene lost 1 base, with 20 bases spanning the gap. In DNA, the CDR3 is TGTGCCAGCAGTCAACCCCTCGGGGCTAGCTTGAACACCGGGGAGCTGTTTTTT. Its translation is CASSQPLGASLNTGELFF.

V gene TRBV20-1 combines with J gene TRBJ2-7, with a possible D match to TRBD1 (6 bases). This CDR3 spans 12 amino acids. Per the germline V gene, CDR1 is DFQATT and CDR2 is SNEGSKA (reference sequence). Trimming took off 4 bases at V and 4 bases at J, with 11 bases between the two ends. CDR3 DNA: TGCAGTGCTAATCTACAGGGTTACGAGCAGTACTTC. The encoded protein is CSANLQGYEQYF.

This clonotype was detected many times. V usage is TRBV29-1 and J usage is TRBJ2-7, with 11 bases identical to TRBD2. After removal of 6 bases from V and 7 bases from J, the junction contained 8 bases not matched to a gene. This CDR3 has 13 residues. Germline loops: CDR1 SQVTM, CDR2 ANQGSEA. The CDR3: CSVPLAGGNEQYF. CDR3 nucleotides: TGCAGCGTCCCCTTAGCGGGAGGGAATGAGCAGTACTTC.

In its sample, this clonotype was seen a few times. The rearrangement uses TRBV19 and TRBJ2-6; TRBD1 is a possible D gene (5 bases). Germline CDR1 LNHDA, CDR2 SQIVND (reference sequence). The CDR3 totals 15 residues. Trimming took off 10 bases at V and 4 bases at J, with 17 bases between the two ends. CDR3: CATEDTASGANVLTF. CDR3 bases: TGTGCCACCGAGGACACGGCTTCAGGGGCCAACGTCCTGACTTTC.

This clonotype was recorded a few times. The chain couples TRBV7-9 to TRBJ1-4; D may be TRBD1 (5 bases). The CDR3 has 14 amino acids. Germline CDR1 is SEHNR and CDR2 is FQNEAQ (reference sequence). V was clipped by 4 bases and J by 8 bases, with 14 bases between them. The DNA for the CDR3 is TGTGCCAGCAGCTCCTCCGGGGGGAGGGAAAAACTGTTTTTT. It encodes CASSSSGGREKLFF.

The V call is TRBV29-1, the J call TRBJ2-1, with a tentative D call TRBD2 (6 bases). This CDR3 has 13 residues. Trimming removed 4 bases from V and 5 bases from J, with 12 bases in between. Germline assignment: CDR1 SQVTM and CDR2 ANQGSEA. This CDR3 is CSVGGTSNNEQFF. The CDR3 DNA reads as TGCAGCGTTGGAGGGACTTCCAACAATGAGCAGTTCTTC.

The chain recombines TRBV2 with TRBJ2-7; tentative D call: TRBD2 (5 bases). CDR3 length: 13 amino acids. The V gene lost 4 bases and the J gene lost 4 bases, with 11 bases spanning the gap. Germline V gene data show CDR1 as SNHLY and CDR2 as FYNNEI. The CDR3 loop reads CASSVGVRYEQYF. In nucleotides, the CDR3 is TGTGCCAGCAGTGTGGGAGTAAGGTACGAGCAGTACTTC.

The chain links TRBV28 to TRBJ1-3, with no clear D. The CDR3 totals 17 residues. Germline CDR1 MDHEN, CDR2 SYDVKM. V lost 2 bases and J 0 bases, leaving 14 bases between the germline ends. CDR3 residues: CASSLRLIASSGNTIYF. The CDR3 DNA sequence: TGTGCCAGCAGTTTACGATTGATCGCGAGCTCTGGAAACACCATATATTTT.

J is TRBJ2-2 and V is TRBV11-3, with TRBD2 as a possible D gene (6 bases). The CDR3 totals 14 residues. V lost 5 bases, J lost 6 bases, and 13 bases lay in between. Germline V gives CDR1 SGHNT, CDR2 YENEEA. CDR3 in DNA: TGTGCCAGCAGCGAACGACTAGTCCCCGGGGAGCTGTTTTTT. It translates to CASSERLVPGELFF.

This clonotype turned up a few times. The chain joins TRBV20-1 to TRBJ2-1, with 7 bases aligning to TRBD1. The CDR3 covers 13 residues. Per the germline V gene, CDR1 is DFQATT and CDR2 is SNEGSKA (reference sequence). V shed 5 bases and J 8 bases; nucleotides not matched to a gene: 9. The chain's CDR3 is CSAARDRAYEQFF. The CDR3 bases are TGCAGTGCTGCCCGCGACAGGGCCTATGAGCAGTTCTTC.

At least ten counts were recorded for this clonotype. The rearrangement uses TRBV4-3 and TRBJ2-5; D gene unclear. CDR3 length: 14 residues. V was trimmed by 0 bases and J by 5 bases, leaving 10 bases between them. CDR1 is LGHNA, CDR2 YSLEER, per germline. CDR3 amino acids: CASSQDLGTETQYF. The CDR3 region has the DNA TGCGCCAGCAGCCAAGATCTCGGAACGGAGACCCAGTACTTC.

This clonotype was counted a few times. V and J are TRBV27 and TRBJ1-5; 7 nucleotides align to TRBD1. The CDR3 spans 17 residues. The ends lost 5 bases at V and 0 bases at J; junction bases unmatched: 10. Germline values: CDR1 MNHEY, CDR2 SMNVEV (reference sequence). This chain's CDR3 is CASSRQGGPYSNQPQHF. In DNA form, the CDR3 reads TGTGCCAGCAGTCGCCAGGGGGGGCCTTATAGCAATCAGCCCCAGCATTTT.

The CDR3 region is CAITSGEGTDTQYF. For the CDR3, the DNA is TGTGCCATTACAAGCGGTGAGGGCACAGATACGCAGTATTTT. The rearrangement links TRBV28 to TRBJ2-3; TRBD2 might be the D (5 bases). The CDR3 contains 14 residues. Trimming took 10 bases from V and 1 from J, leaving 15 bases between them. Germline CDR1 is MDHEN and CDR2 is SYDVKM.

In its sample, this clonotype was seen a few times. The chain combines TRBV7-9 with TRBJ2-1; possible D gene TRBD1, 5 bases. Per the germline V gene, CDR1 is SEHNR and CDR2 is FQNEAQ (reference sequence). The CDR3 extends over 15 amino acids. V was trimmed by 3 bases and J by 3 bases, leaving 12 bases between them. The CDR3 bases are TGTGCCAGCAGCTTGGTGGGGCTGGACTACAATGAGCAGTTCTTC. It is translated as CASSLVGLDYNEQFF.

CDR3 residues: CASSEGAEETQYF. The DNA of the CDR3 is TGTGCCAGCAGTGAAGGGGCAGAAGAGACCCAGTACTTC. V and J are TRBV25-1 and TRBJ2-5; D is possibly TRBD1 (5 bases). Trimming cost V 2 bases and J 3 bases, with 7 bases left between them. This CDR3 is built from 13 residues. Germline V gene data show CDR1 as MGHDK and CDR2 as SYGVNS.

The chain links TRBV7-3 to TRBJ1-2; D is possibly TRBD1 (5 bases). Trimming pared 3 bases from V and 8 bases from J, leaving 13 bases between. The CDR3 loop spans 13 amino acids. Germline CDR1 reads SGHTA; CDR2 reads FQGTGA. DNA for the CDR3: TGTGCCAGCAGCTTGATCCAGGGTCTGGGCTACACCTTC. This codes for CASSLIQGLGYTF.

The CDR3 bases are TGTGCCAGCACCGGCCAGGGGAGAGTTTACGAGCAGTACTTC. Amino acid sequence: CASTGQGRVYEQYF. The chain carries TRBV12-3 or TRBV12-4 and TRBJ2-7, with a possible D match to TRBD1 (6 bases). The CDR3 consists of 14 residues. Trimming pared 7 bases from V and 4 bases from J, leaving 17 bases between.

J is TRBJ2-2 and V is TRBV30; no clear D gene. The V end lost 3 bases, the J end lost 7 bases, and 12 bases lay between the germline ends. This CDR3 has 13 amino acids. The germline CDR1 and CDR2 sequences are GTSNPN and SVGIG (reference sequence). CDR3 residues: CAWSPPWGGELFF. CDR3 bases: TGTGCCTGGAGCCCCCCGTGGGGCGGGGAGCTGTTTTTT.

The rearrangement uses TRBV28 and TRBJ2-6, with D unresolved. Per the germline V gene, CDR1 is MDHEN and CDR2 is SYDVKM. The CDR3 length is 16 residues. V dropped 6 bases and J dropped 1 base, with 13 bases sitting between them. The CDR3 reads CASSPRVGSGANVLTF. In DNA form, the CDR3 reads TGTGCCAGCAGCCCCCGGGTGGGGTCTGGGGCCAACGTCCTGACTTTC. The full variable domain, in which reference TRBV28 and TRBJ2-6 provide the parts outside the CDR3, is DVKVTQSSRYLVKRTGEKVFLECVQDMDHENMFWYRQDPGLGLRLIYFSYDVKMKEKGDIPEGYSVSREKKERFSLILESASTNQTSMYLCASSPRVGSGANVLTFGAGSRLTVL.

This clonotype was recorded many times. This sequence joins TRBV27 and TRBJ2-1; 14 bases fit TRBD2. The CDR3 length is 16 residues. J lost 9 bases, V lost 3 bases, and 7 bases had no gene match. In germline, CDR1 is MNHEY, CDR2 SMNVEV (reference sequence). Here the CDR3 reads CASSFLGLAGVSEQFF. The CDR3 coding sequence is TGTGCCAGCAGTTTCCTGGGACTAGCGGGAGTATCTGAGCAGTTCTTC.

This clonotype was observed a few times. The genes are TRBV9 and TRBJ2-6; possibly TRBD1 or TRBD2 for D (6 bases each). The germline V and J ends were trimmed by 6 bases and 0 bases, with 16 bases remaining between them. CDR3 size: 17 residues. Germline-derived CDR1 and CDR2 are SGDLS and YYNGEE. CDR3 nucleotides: TGTGCCAGCACGAGGTCGGGGGACACCTCTGGGGCCAACGTCCTGACTTTC. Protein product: CASTRSGDTSGANVLTF.

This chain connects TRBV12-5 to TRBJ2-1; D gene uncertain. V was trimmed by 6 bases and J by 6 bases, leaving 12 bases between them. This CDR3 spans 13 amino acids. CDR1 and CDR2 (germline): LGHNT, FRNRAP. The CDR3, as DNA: TGTGCTAGTGGCCACGAGCTAGGCAATGAGCAGTTCTTC. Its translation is CASGHELGNEQFF.